This T cell receptor beta chain was identified during a study of OX40 agonist ivuxolimab in advanced cancers. Study-wide background: Patients in the trial were receiving intravenous ivuxolimab every 2 weeks, at doses of 0.01 to 10 mg/kg. Prior anti-PD-1, anti-PD-L1 or anti-CTLA-4 therapy was allowed; around 43% had some.

Germline loops: CDR1 SGHTA, CDR2 FQGNSA. Trimming took off 1 base at V and 6 bases at J, with 7 bases between the two ends. This CDR3 is 12 amino acids long. This table comes from immunoSEQ multiplex PCR, and its TCRdb copy is limited to in-frame clones, with some not included. The sample contains some 67,000 clones, around 89% of which appear only once. Blood sampling took place at baseline, cycle 4 day 1, and cycle 7 day 1. This TCR derives from an adult with an advanced solid tumor such as melanoma, head and neck, liver or kidney cancer. The chain employs TRBV7-2 and TRBJ2-7, with D maybe TRBD1 (6 bases). This sample comprised CD4+ or CD8+ T cells sorted from blood, obtained in a trial of the OX40 agonist ivuxolimab. In DNA form, the CDR3 reads TGTGCCAGCAGCTTAGACAGGGCCGAGCAGTACTTC. Protein product: CASSLDRAEQYF.